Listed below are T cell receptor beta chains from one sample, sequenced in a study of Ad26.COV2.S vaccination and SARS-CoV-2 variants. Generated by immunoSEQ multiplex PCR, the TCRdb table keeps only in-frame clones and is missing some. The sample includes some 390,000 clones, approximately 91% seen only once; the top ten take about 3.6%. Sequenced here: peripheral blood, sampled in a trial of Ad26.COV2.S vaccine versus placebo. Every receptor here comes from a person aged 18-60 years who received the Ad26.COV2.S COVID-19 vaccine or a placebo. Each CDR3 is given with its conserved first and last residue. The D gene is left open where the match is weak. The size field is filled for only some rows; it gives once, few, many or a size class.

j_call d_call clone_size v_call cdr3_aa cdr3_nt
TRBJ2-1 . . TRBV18 CASSQGTGQEQFF TGTGCCAGCTCACAGGGCACCGGGCAAGAGCAGTTCTTC
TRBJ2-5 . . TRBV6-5 CASFGQRVTTQYF TGTGCCAGCTTCGGCCAGAGGGTTACGACCCAGTACTTC
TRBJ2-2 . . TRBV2 CASSENGGDLTGELFF TGTGCCAGCAGTGAAAATGGCGGAGACCTCACCGGGGAGCTGTTTTTT
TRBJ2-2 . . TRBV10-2 CASKGQANTGELFF TGCGCCAGCAAGGGTCAGGCGAACACCGGGGAGCTGTTTTTT
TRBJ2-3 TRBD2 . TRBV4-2 CASSQEGGENRISTDTQYF TGTGCCAGCAGCCAAGAGGGGGGGGAAAACCGGATAAGCACAGATACGCAGTATTTT
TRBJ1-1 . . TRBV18 CASSPESETPNTEAFF TGTGCCAGCTCACCAGAGAGTGAGACCCCGAACACTGAAGCTTTCTTT
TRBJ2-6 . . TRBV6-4 CASACWRTHSGANVLTF TGTGCCAGCGCGTGTTGGAGGACCCACTCTGGGGCCAACGTCCTGACTTTC
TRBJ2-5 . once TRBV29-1 CSVAGSQETQYF TGCAGCGTTGCGGGCAGTCAAGAGACCCAGTACTTC
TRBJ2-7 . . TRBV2 CASSETYLKGEQYF TGTGCCAGCAGTGAAACGTACCTTAAGGGCGAGCAGTACTTC
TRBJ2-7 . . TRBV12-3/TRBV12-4 CASSFGRSGQYF TGTGCCAGCAGTTTTGGACGATCCGGGCAGTACTTC
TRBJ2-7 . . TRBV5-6 CASSLGAGPLGYEQYF TGTGCCAGCAGCTTGGGGGCAGGCCCCCTGGGGTACGAGCAGTACTTC
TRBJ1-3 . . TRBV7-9 CASSLGAPSGNTIYF TGTGCCAGCAGCTTAGGGGCCCCCTCTGGAAACACCATATATTTT
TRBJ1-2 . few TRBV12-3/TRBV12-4 CASSLEGGYTF TGTGCCAGCAGTTTGGAGGGGGGCTACACCTTC
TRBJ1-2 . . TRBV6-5 CASSYSDKFYGYTF TGTGCCAGCAGTTACTCGGACAAATTCTATGGCTACACCTTC
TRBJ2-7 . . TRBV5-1 CASSLTGSLDEQYF TGCGCCAGCAGCTTGACAGGGAGCCTGGACGAGCAGTACTTC
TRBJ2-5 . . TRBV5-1 CASIDSQETQYF TGCGCCAGCATCGACAGCCAAGAGACCCAGTACTTC
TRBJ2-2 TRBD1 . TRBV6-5 CASSKQGAATGELFF TGTGCCAGCAGTAAACAGGGGGCGGCCACCGGGGAGCTGTTTTTT
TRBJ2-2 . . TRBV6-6 CASSYFRVDTGELFF TGTGCCAGCAGTTACTTTAGGGTGGACACCGGGGAGCTGTTTTTT
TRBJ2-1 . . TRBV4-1 CASSQEGGALNNEQFF TGCGCCAGCAGCCAAGAAGGGGGGGCCCTTAACAATGAGCAGTTCTTC
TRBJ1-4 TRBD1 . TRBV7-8 CASSQQGNAEKLFF TGTGCCAGCAGCCAACAGGGGAACGCTGAAAAACTGTTTTTT
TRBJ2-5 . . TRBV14 CASSQTGETQYF TGTGCCAGCAGCCAAACCGGAGAGACCCAGTACTTC
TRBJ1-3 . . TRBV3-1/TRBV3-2 CASSQSGTHANTIYF TGTGCCAGCAGCCAATCCGGGACCCATGCGAACACCATATATTTT
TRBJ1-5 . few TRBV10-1 CARKVGGNNQPQHF TGCGCCAGAAAGGTAGGCGGGAACAATCAGCCCCAGCATTTT
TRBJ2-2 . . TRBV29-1 CSVEGLYTGELFF TGCAGCGTTGAAGGGCTATACACCGGGGAGCTGTTTTTT
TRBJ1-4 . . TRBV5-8 CASSPLIAREKLFF TGTGCCAGCAGCCCACTTATCGCCAGGGAAAAACTGTTTTTT
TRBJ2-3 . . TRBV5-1 CASSSLSTDTQYF TGCGCCAGCAGCTCCCTAAGCACAGATACGCAGTATTTT
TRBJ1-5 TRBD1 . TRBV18 CASSPQETGPNQPQHF TGTGCCAGCTCACCACAAGAGACAGGGCCCAATCAGCCCCAGCATTTT
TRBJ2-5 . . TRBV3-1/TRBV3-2 CASSQSKTQYF TGTGCCAGCAGCCAAAGCAAGACCCAGTACTTC
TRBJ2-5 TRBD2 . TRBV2 CASSESSGGNLETQYF TGTGCCAGCAGTGAATCTAGCGGGGGAAATTTGGAGACCCAGTACTTC
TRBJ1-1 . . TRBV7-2 CASSSLRGVGTEAFF TGTGCCAGCAGCTCACTACGGGGGGTAGGAACTGAAGCTTTCTTT
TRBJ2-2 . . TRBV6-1 CASSEALVFTGELFF TGTGCCAGCAGTGAAGCACTAGTATTCACCGGGGAGCTGTTTTTT
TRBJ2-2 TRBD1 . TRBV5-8 CASSLAGTGVTGELFF TGTGCCAGCAGCTTGGCCGGGACAGGGGTCACCGGGGAGCTGTTTTTT
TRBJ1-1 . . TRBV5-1 CASSTIPSTVNTEAFF TGCGCCAGCAGCACTATTCCTTCGACGGTGAACACTGAAGCTTTCTTT
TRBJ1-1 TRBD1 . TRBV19 CASSMDPGDRVGTEAFF TGTGCCAGTAGTATGGATCCGGGGGACAGGGTGGGCACTGAAGCTTTCTTT
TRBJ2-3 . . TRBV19 CASSWQADTQYF TGTGCCAGTAGTTGGCAGGCGGATACGCAGTATTTT
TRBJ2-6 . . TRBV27 CASRQQGSGANVLTF TGTGCCAGCCGCCAACAGGGCTCTGGGGCCAACGTCCTGACTTTC
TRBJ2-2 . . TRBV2 CASSEIGPSTGELFF TGTGCCAGCAGTGAAATAGGCCCGAGCACCGGGGAGCTGTTTTTT
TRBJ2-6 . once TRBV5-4 CASSLDYSGANVLTF TGTGCCAGCAGCCTTGATTACTCTGGGGCCAACGTCCTGACTTTC
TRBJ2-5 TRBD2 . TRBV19 CASSTTSGGGETQYF TGTGCCAGTAGCACCACTAGCGGGGGAGGTGAGACCCAGTACTTC
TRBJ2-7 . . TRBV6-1 CASSEVAGASYEQYF TGTGCCAGCAGTGAAGTGGCAGGGGCATCCTACGAGCAGTACTTC
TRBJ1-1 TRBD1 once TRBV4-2 CASSLDPGQLEAFF TGTGCCAGCAGCCTTGATCCGGGACAGCTTGAAGCTTTCTTT
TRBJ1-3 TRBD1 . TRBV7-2 CASSEGPGTGYLSGNTIYF TGTGCCAGCAGCGAAGGCCCCGGGACAGGGTATCTCTCTGGAAACACCATATATTTT
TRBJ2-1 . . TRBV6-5 CASRLLPYNEQFF TGTGCCAGCAGGTTATTACCCTACAATGAGCAGTTCTTC
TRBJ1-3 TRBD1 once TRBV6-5 CASSLDRASGNTIYF TGTGCCAGCAGCCTGGACAGGGCCTCTGGAAACACCATATATTTT
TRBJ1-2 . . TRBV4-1 CASSQVRSDGYTF TGCGCCAGCAGCCAAGTTAGGTCGGATGGCTACACCTTC
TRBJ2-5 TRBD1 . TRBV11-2 CASSFRWTGEGETQYF TGTGCCAGCAGTTTTAGATGGACAGGGGAAGGGGAGACCCAGTACTTC
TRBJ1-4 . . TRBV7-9 CASRGGEEKLFF TGTGCCAGCAGGGGGGGCGAGGAAAAACTGTTTTTT
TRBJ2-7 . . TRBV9 CASSGKVTSEQYF TGTGCCAGCAGCGGAAAGGTCACCTCCGAGCAGTACTTC
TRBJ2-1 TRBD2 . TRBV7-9 CASSLPLASGDYNEQFF TGTGCCAGCAGCTTACCTCTCGCTAGCGGGGACTACAATGAGCAGTTCTTC
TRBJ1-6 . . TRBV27 CASSLYGGSYNSPLHF TGTGCCAGCAGTTTATATGGGGGCTCCTATAATTCACCCCTCCACTTT
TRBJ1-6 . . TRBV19 CASSYGLDNSPLHF TGTGCCAGTAGTTATGGGTTGGACAATTCACCCCTCCACTTT
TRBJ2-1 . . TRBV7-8 CASSLGGKNEQFF TGTGCCAGCAGCTTAGGAGGCAAAAATGAGCAGTTCTTC
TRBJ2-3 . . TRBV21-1 CGRYRDCDTQYF TGTGGGAGGTACCGGGACTGTGATACGCAGTATTTT
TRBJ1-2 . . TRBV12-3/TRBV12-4 CASSWGPGYTF TGTGCCAGCAGTTGGGGGCCTGGCTACACCTTC
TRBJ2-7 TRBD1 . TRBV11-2 CASTSTGYTYEQYF TGTGCCAGCACCTCGACAGGGTATACCTACGAGCAGTACTTC
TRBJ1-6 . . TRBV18 CASSPPVQNSPLHF TGTGCCAGCTCACCACCGGTTCAGAATTCACCCCTCCACTTT
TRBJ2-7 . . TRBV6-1 CASSESVSEQYF TGTGCCAGCAGTGAATCGGTAAGCGAGCAGTACTTC
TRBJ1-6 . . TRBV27 CASSLGRFDSPLHF TGTGCCAGCAGTTTAGGGAGGTTTGATTCACCCCTCCACTTT
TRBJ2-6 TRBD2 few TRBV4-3 CASSQAGGGLGSGANVLTF TGCGCCAGCAGCCAAGCTGGGGGGGGTTTAGGATCTGGGGCCAACGTCCTGACTTTC
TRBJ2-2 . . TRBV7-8 CASSPLGENTGELFF TGTGCCAGCAGTCCACTCGGGGAGAACACCGGGGAGCTGTTTTTT